The sequence of this TCR beta chain was determined in a study of blood T cell repertoires in COVID-19. Study-level information: In each case, the material was cDNA or gDNA derived from T cells, B-cell-depleted T cells, or PBMCs.

CDR3 size: 18 residues. Germline CDR1 and CDR2: SGHRS and YFSETQ. The trim removed 4 bases at V and 0 bases at J, leaving 9 bases unmatched. In the study's own analysis: Reference gene primer amplification gave nucleated cell count estimates. Data came from immunoSEQ multiplex PCR; TCRdb stores just in-frame clones and leaves some out. V and J calls and clone size are copied from that table; D and trimming were computed from the DNA. The table has some 15,000 clones, under 95% seen once. The chain has TRBV5-1 and TRBJ1-4; 10 bases are a match to TRBD1. The TCR comes from a man aged 55 to 70 with active COVID-19. Sequencing was done on a sample of peripheral blood. Here the CDR3 reads CASSRDRGRAATNEKLFF. CDR3 DNA sequence: TGCGCCAGCAGCCGGGACAGGGGAAGGGCGGCAACTAATGAAAAACTGTTTTTT.